This T cell receptor beta chain was identified in a study of Graves' ophthalmopathy and Graves' hyperthyroidism. Findings of the study overall: Blood shared most expanded thyroid clonotypes above 0.001 frequency.

Amplification of the TCR beta CDR3 regions used RNA transcripts (as template). HTBI primers served in a first-round RT-PCR, which a second-round multiplex PCR followed. TCRdb re-analysed the multiplex PCR reads in MiXCR, keeping a single row per CDR3 protein. The sample lists hundreds of thousands of distinct CDR3 sequences, over 40% seen once, with roughly 3% in the top ten. About this clonotype itself: The antigen is unknown. At one of its ends the junction is not consistent with the germline gene, which may arise from a read error.

The receptor was derived from an adult man with Graves' ophthalmopathy. Sequencing was performed on peripheral blood.

The CDR3 sequence is CVSTASGLPTLYGYTF. CDR3 in DNA: TGTGTCAGTACCGCATCTGGGTTACCGACCCTCTATGGCTACACCTTC. The rearrangement joins TRBV19 to TRBJ1-2; no definite D call. The CDR3 has 16 residues. CDR1 and CDR2 from the germline V gene are LNHDA and SQIVND (reference sequence).